The 22 T cell receptor beta chains below were found in one sample sequenced in a study of Ad26.COV2.S vaccination and SARS-CoV-2 variants. TCRdb's table, derived via immunoSEQ multiplex PCR, lists solely in-frame clones and lacks some. The table lists approximately 340,000 clones, around 90% of them singletons. Sequences were derived from peripheral blood, sampled after recovery from COVID-19. The source of these receptors is a human donor who had recovered from COVID-19.

The V call is TRBV29-1, the J call TRBJ2-3; the D gene is possibly TRBD1 (5 bases). Germline V gene lookup returns CDR1 SQVTM and CDR2 ANQGSEA. The CDR3 totals 14 residues. Deletions cut 2 bases from V and 0 bases from J, with 9 bases between. In DNA, the CDR3 is TGCAGCGTTGAACAGGGTTTGAGCACAGATACGCAGTATTTT. It codes for CSVEQGLSTDTQYF.

The chain recombines TRBV2 with TRBJ2-7; D is unclear. In germline, CDR1 is SNHLY, CDR2 FYNNEI. V was clipped by 5 bases and J by 2 bases, with 13 bases between them. The CDR3 covers 14 residues. The CDR3 here is CASSQVPHPYEQYF. CDR3 nucleotide sequence: TGTGCCAGCAGTCAAGTTCCTCACCCCTACGAGCAGTACTTC.

The chain couples TRBV19 to TRBJ1-1, with D possibly being TRBD1 (6 bases). The CDR3 loop spans 17 amino acids. Germline V CDR1 and CDR2: LNHDA, SQIVND (reference sequence). V was shortened by 6 bases and J by 1 base, with 21 bases between the two germline ends. CDR3: CASRPRFYSDRNTEAFF. The CDR3 DNA is TGTGCCAGTAGACCTCGCTTTTACTCGGACAGGAACACTGAAGCTTTCTTT.

The chain uses TRBV5-6 and TRBJ1-5; a possible D gene is TRBD1 (6 bases). The ends were cut back, 4 bases at V and 4 bases at J, with 9 bases in the middle. The CDR3 is 13 residues long. Germline V gene data show CDR1 as SGHDT and CDR2 as YYEEEE. CDR3 in amino acids: CASSIQGNQPQHF. Written as DNA, the CDR3 is TGTGCCAGCAGCATACAGGGAAATCAGCCCCAGCATTTT.

The rearrangement uses TRBV6-5 and TRBJ1-2; the match to TRBD1 covers 7 bases. Losses at the gene ends were 8 bases for V and 0 bases for J; bases not matched to a gene: 6. This CDR3 comprises 14 residues. Germline V gene data show CDR1 as MNHEY and CDR2 as SVGAGI. The CDR3, as DNA: TGTGCCAGCTCCGGAGGGGGCTCTAACTATGGCTACACCTTC. This codes for CASSGGGSNYGYTF.

The chain links TRBV6-5 to TRBJ1-1; TRBD1 is a possible D gene (5 bases). This CDR3 has 13 amino acids. Germline CDR1 MNHEY, CDR2 SVGAGI. V lost 8 bases and J lost 0, with 10 bases in between. The CDR3 protein is CASRGRLNTEAFF. Here the CDR3 DNA reads TGTGCCAGCCGGGGACGGTTGAACACTGAAGCTTTCTTT.

The J gene is TRBJ1-1, the V gene TRBV7-8, with 10 nucleotides matching TRBD1. J was trimmed by 0 bases and V by 5 bases; bases with no gene match: 6. Per germline, CDR1 SGHVS and CDR2 FQNEAQ. CDR3 length: 16 amino acids. For the CDR3, the DNA is TGTGCCAGCAGCGAGACAGGGGGCTCCTTGAACACTGAAGCTTTCTTT. It yields the protein CASSETGGSLNTEAFF.

CDR3 residues: CASRLRGDQPQHF. The CDR3 nucleotides read TGTGCCAGCAGGTTACGAGGGGATCAGCCCCAGCATTTT. The gene calls are TRBV7-2 and TRBJ1-5; tentatively, D is TRBD1 (5 bases). The CDR3 totals 13 residues. Trimming removed 6 bases from V and 5 bases from J, with 11 bases in between. Germline CDR1 and CDR2: SGHTA and FQGNSA.

The CDR3: CASSEVAGELFF. The CDR3 nucleotides are TGTGCCAGCAGTGAAGTGGCCGGGGAGCTGTTTTTT. J is TRBJ2-2 and V is TRBV6-1; D not certain. This CDR3 has 12 residues. CDR1 is MNHNS and CDR2 is SASEGT in the germline V gene. V lost 1 base, J lost 6 bases, and 3 bases lay in between.

The gene calls are TRBV2 and TRBJ2-1; D gene unclear. Germline-derived CDR1 and CDR2 are SNHLY and FYNNEI. Trimming left V 7 bases short and J 13 bases short, with 23 bases between. This CDR3 region has 14 residues. The DNA for the CDR3 is TGTGCCAGCATCCGACCTATTTTTAAGGAAACACAGTTCTTC. The encoded protein is CASIRPIFKETQFF. The entire variable domain, with the rest obtained from reference TRBV2 and TRBJ2-1, is as follows: EPEVTQTPSHQVTQMGQEVILRCVPISNHLYFYWYRQILGQKVEFLVSFYNNEISEKSEIFDDQFSVERPDGSNFTLKIRSTKLEDSAMYFCASIRPIFKETQFFGPGTRLTVL.

In DNA form, the CDR3 reads TGTGCCAGTAGTGACGACTCGGGACTAGCGGGGGGGCGTCACGAGCAGTACTTC. Its protein product is CASSDDSGLAGGRHEQYF. The rearrangement links TRBV19 to TRBJ2-7, with TRBD2 identical over 16 bases. The CDR3 totals 18 residues. The germline V gene has CDR1 LNHDA and CDR2 SQIVND (reference sequence). V gave up 5 bases and J gave up 5 bases; unmatched junction bases: 12.

The chain employs TRBV19 and TRBJ1-2; D unclear. The germline V gene encodes CDR1 LNHDA and CDR2 SQIVND (reference sequence). Trimming shortened V by 8 bases and J by 1 base, and 23 bases separated the two germline ends. This CDR3 has 17 amino acids. The chain's CDR3 is CASGPGRIGSLNYGYTF. In DNA, the CDR3 is TGTGCCAGTGGCCCCGGGCGGATCGGCTCCCTTAACTATGGCTACACCTTC.

The V call is TRBV19, the J call TRBJ1-5, with D possibly TRBD1 on 5 matching bases. The germline V gene has CDR1 LNHDA and CDR2 SQIVND (reference sequence). There are 14 residues in the CDR3. V lost 6 bases to trimming and J lost 0 bases, with 9 bases between them. The CDR3 DNA reads as TGTGCCAGTAGCGGGACGGATAGCAATCAGCCCCAGCATTTT. Translating it yields CASSGTDSNQPQHF.

This sequence joins TRBV7-9 and TRBJ2-2; perhaps TRBD2 as D (6 bases). This CDR3 has 16 residues. The V gene lost 7 bases and the J gene lost 5 bases, with 20 bases spanning the gap. CDR1 SEHNR and CDR2 FQNEAQ come from the germline V gene (reference sequence). The CDR3 DNA follows: TGTGCCAGCAACGGTGGGGGGATGGGCCGGACCGGGGAGCTGTTTTTT. Its translation: CASNGGGMGRTGELFF.

This chain uses TRBV19 with TRBJ1-6, with D unresolved. CDR1 is LNHDA, CDR2 SQIVND, per germline (reference sequence). Trimming removed 1 base from V and 7 bases from J, with 5 bases in between. This CDR3 has 13 amino acids. CDR3 residues: CASSIGLNSPLHF. The DNA for the CDR3 is TGTGCCAGTAGTATAGGTCTCAATTCACCCCTCCACTTT.

This chain connects TRBV10-3 to TRBJ2-7, with D perhaps matching TRBD1 (6 bases). Trimming shortened V by 5 bases and J by 3 bases, and 17 bases separated the two germline ends. Germline V gene lookup returns CDR1 ENHRY and CDR2 SYGVKD. The CDR3 totals 15 residues. The CDR3 coding sequence is TGTGCCATCAGTCTCGGCGACCTGGACAGCTACGAGCAGTACTTC. The encoded protein is CAISLGDLDSYEQYF.

The chain carries TRBV11-2 and TRBJ1-6; D gene uncertain. The CDR3 extends over 13 amino acids. From germline, CDR1 is SGHAT and CDR2 FQNNGV. V lost 3 bases and J 9 bases, leaving 9 bases between the germline ends. CDR3 DNA sequence: TGTGCCAGCAGCTTTGAAGGGATTTCACCCCTCCACTTT. This encodes CASSFEGISPLHF.

The chain carries TRBV29-1 and TRBJ1-5; 8 nucleotides line up with TRBD1. Germline V gene data show CDR1 as SQVTM and CDR2 as ANQGSEA. The CDR3 extends over 12 amino acids. The V gene end was trimmed by 7 bases and the J gene end by 7 bases; junction bases not matched to a gene: 6. The DNA for the CDR3 is TGCAGCGCAAGACAGGGGCAACAGCCCCAGCATTTT. The encoded protein is CSARQGQQPQHF.

The rearrangement uses TRBV12-5 and TRBJ1-2; tentative D call: TRBD1 (5 bases). Trimming left V 8 bases short and J 4 bases short, with 8 bases between. CDR3 length: 11 amino acids. The V gene's germline CDR1 is LGHNT and CDR2 FRNRAP. CDR3 sequence (DNA): TGTGCTAGTAAGGGGCTCTATGGCTACACCTTC. This codes for CASKGLYGYTF.

The rearrangement uses TRBV5-1 and TRBJ1-2; no firm D call. Trimming took off 2 bases at V and 2 bases at J, with 7 bases between the two ends. This CDR3 region has 13 residues. The germline V gene has CDR1 SGHRS and CDR2 YFSETQ. CDR3 sequence (DNA): TGCGCCAGCAGCTTAGGCCGGAACTATGGCTACACCTTC. Residues: CASSLGRNYGYTF.

This chain uses TRBV6-1 with TRBJ2-7; 10 nucleotides line up with TRBD1. From germline, CDR1 is MNHNS and CDR2 SASEGT. V was pared by 2 bases and J by 5 bases, with 12 bases of the junction left unmatched. The CDR3 extends over 17 amino acids. This CDR3 is CASSEFPPRTGGNEQYF. The CDR3 DNA sequence: TGTGCCAGCAGTGAATTCCCCCCCAGGACAGGGGGAAACGAGCAGTACTTC.

V gene TRBV5-1 combines with J gene TRBJ1-2; the D is unclear. This CDR3 region has 15 residues. Trimming removed 4 bases from V and 4 bases from J, with 17 bases in between. Germline CDR1 is SGHRS and CDR2 is YFSETQ. CDR3 residues: CASSPERAGGYGYTF. DNA for the CDR3: TGCGCCAGCAGCCCTGAAAGGGCCGGCGGCTATGGCTACACCTTC.